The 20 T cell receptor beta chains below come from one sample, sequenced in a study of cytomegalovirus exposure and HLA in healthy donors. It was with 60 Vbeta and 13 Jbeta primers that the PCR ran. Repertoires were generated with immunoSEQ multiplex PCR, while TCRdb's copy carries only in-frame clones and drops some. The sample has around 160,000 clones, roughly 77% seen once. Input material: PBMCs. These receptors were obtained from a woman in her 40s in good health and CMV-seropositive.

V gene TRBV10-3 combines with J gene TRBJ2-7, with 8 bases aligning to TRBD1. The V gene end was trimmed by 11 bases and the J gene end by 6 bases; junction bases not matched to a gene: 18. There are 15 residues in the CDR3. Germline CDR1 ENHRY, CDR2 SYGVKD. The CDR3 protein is CAAGTGTPRVVEQYF. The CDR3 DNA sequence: TGTGCCGCCGGGACAGGTACACCCCGGGTGGTCGAGCAGTACTTC.

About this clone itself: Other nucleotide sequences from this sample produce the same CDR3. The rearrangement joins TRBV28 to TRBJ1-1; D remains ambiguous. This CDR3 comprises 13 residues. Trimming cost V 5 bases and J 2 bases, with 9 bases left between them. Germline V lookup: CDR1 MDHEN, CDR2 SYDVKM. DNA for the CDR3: TGTGCCAGCAGTCCGCAGGTAAACACTGAAGCTTTCTTT. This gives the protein CASSPQVNTEAFF.

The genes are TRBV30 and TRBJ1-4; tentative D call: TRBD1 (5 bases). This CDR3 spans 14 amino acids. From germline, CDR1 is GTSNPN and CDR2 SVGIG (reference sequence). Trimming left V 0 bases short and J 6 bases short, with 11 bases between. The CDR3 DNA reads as TGTGCCTGGAGTGTCGGGGGAGAGGATGAAAAACTGTTTTTT. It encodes CAWSVGGEDEKLFF.

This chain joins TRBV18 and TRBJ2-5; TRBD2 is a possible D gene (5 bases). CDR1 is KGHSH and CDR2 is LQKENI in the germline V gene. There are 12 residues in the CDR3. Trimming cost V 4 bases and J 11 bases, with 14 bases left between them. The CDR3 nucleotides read TGTGCCAGCTCACTTTCGTCGTGGGAGCAGTACTTC. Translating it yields CASSLSSWEQYF.

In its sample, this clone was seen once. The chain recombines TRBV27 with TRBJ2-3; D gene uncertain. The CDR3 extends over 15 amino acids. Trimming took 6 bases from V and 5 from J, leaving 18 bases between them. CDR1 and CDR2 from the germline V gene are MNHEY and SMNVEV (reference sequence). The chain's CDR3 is CASSSPDRPGDTQYF. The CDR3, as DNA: TGTGCCAGCAGCTCCCCCGACCGGCCAGGAGATACGCAGTATTTT.

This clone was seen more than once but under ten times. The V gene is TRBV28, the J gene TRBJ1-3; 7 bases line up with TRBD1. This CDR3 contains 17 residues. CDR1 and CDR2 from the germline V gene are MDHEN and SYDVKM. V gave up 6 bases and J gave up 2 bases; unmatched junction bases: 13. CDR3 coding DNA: TGTGCCAGCAGCCGACACAGGGGCTCCAGGGCTGGAAACACCATATATTTT. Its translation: CASSRHRGSRAGNTIYF.

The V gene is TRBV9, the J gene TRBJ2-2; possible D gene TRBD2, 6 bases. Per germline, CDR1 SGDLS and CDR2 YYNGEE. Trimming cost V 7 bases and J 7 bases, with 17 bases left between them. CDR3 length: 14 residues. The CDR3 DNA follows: TGTGCCAGCGCGGGGATTGGGGCGGTCGGGGAGCTGTTTTTT. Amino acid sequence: CASAGIGAVGELFF.

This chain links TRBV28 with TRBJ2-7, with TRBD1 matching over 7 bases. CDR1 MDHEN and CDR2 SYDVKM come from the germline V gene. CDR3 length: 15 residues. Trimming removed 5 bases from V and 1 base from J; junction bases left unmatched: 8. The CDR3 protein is CASSPSSTGSYEQYF. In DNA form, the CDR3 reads TGTGCCAGCAGTCCATCCTCGACAGGGTCCTACGAGCAGTACTTC.

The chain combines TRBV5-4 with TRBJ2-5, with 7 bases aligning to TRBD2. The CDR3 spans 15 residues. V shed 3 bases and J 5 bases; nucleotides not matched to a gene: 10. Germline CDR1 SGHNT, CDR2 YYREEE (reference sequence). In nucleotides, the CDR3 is TGTGCCAGCAGCTCTAGGACTAGACCCGAGGAGACCCAGTACTTC. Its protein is CASSSRTRPEETQYF. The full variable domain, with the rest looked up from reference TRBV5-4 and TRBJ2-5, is ETGVTQSPTHLIKTRGQQVTLRCSSQSGHNTVSWYQQALGQGPQFIFQYYREEENGRGNFPPRFSGLQFPNYSSELNVNALELDDSALYLCASSSRTRPEETQYFGPGTRLLVL.

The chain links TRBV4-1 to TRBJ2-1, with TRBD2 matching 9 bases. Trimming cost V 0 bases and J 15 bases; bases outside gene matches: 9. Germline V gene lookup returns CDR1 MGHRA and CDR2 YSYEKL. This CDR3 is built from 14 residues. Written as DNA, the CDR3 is TGCGCCAGCAGCCAAGAGGAGGGGGGACTAGCACCGTTCTTC. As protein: CASSQEEGGLAPFF.

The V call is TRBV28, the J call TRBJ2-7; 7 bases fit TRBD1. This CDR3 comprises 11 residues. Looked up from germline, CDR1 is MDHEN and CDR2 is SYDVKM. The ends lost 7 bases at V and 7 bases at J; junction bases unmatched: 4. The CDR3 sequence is CASTGGREQYF. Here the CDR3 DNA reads TGTGCCAGCACAGGGGGTCGGGAGCAGTACTTC. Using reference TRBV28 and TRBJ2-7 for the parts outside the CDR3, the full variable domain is DVKVTQSSRYLVKRTGEKVFLECVQDMDHENMFWYRQDPGLGLRLIYFSYDVKMKEKGDIPEGYSVSREKKERFSLILESASTNQTSMYLCASTGGREQYFGPGTRLTVT.

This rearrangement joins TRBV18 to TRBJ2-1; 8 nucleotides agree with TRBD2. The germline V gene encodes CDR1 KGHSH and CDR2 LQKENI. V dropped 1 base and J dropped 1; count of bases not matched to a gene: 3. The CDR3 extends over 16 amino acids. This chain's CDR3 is CASSPLSGGSYNEQFF. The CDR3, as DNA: TGTGCCAGCTCACCACTGTCGGGAGGGTCCTACAATGAGCAGTTCTTC.

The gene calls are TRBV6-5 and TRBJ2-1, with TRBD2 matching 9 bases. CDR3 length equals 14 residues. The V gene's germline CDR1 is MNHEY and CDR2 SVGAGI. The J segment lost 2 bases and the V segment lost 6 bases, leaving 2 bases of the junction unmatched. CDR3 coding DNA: TGTGCCAGCAGGTTAGCGGGAGCCTACAATGAGCAGTTCTTC. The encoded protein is CASRLAGAYNEQFF.

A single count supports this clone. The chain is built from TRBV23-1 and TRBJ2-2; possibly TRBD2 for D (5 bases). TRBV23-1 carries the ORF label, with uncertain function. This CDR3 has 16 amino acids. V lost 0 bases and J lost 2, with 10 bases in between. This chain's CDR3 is CASSQSAAGNTGELFF. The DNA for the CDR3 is TGCGCCAGCAGTCAATCAGCGGCAGGTAACACCGGGGAGCTGTTTTTT.

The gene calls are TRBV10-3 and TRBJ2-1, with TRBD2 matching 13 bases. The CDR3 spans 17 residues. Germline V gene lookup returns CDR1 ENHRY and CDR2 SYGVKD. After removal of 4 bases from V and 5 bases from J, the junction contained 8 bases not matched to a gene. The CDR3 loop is CAISVHPGLAGNNEQFF. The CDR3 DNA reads TGTGCCATCAGTGTTCATCCGGGACTAGCGGGGAACAATGAGCAGTTCTTC.

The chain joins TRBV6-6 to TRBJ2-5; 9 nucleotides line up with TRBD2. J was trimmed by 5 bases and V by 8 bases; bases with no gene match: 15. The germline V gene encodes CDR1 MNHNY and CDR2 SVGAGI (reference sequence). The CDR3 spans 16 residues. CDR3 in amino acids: CASGPGGGRAMETQYF. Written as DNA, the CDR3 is TGTGCCAGCGGGCCCGGGGGCGGGAGGGCCATGGAGACCCAGTACTTC.

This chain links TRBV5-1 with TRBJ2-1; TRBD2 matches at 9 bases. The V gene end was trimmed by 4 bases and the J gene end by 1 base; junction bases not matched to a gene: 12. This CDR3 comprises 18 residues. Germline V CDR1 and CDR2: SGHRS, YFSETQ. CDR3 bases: TGCGCCAGCAGCAGGGGGCATACGGCGGGAGGGTCCTACAATGAGCAGTTCTTC. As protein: CASSRGHTAGGSYNEQFF.

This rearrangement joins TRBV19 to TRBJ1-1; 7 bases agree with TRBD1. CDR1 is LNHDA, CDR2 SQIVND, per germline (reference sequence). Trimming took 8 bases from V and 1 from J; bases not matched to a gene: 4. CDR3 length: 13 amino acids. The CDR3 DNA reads TGTGCCAGTCCAGGGGGAGAGAACACTGAAGCTTTCTTT. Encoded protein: CASPGGENTEAFF.

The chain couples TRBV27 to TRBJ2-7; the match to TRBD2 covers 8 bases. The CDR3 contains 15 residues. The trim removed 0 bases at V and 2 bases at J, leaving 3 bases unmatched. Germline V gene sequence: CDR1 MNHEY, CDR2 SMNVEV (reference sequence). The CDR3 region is CASSLSLRGAYEQYF. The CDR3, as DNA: TGTGCCAGCAGTTTATCGTTGCGGGGGGCCTACGAGCAGTACTTC.

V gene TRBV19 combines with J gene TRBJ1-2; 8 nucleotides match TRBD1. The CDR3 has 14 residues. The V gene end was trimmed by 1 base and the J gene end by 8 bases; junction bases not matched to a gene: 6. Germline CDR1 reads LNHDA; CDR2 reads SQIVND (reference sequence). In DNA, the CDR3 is TGTGCCAGTAGTATAGGTGGACAGGGTTACGGCTACACCTTC. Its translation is CASSIGGQGYGYTF.